The T cell receptor beta chain described here comes from a study of vaccination effects on CD4 cells after COVID-19. With respect to this clone: Antigen: not known.

Before sequencing, viral peptide pools were used by the ViraFEST assay to expand antigen-specific CD4+ T cells. After roughly 9 days in culture, the CD4+ T cells were isolated. According to the study, vaccine recipients showed no prior SARS-CoV-2 infection and negative nucleocapsid antibodies. The CDR3 loop spans 15 amino acids. Germline CDR1 and CDR2: LNHDA and SQIVND (reference sequence). The V end lost 3 bases, the J end lost 3 bases, and 12 bases lay between the germline ends. Method: immunoSEQ multiplex PCR; TCRdb's copy keeps in-frame clones and lacks some. The table has approximately 22,000 clones, 75% seen once.

The specimen was CD4+ T cells from PBMCs cultured with HCoV-NL63 spike peptides, collected before COVID-19 vaccination. The chain recombines TRBV19 with TRBJ2-1; a weak D match, TRBD2 (5 bases). The clonotype originates from a human donor who received a COVID-19 vaccine. The CDR3 sequence is CASSISSTFYNEQFF. CDR3 DNA: TGTGCCAGTAGTATCTCTAGCACTTTCTACAATGAGCAGTTCTTC. The full variable domain, completed using reference TRBV19 and TRBJ2-1, is DGGITQSPKYLFRKEGQNVTLSCEQNLNHDAMYWYRQDPGQGLRLIYYSQIVNDFQKGDIAEGYSVSREKKESFPLTVTSAQKNPTAFYLCASSISSTFYNEQFFGPGTRLTVL.